What follows are 2 T cell receptor beta chains derived from one specimen sequenced in a study of regulatory T cells in long-lasting Graves disease. Sequencing libraries for TCR beta were prepared with iRepertoire HTBI primers and Arm-PCR of CDR3 regions. TCRdb re-called the multiplex PCR reads with MiXCR, one entry per CDR3 protein. Of around 500,000 distinct CDR3 sequences listed, around 12% are singletons. Time point in this sample: newly diagnosed GD, antithyroid drugs for less than 3 months. RNA isolated from PBMCs was used to make the TCR library. The sample also formed part of further work on T cells in Graves' hyperthyroidism and ophthalmopathy.

The sample here was peripheral blood mononuclear cells (PBMCs), taken at new diagnosis, from a patient treated with antithyroid drugs. Source of these receptors: a woman aged 25-40 years with Graves disease.

This chain uses TRBV19 with TRBJ1-5; a possible D gene is TRBD1 (6 bases). CDR3 length equals 17 residues. V was pared by 7 bases and J by 0 bases, with 19 bases between. Per germline, CDR1 LNHDA and CDR2 SQIVND (reference sequence). The CDR3 DNA is TGTGCCAGTACCACCCATGGCCAGGGGATTAGCAATCAGCCCCAGCATTTT. Encoded protein: CASTTHGQGISNQPQHF.

This clonotype was picked up a small number of times. A much bigger clone sits one base away, suggesting this may be a read error. This chain connects TRBV7-2 to TRBJ2-7; D may be TRBD1 (6 bases). There are 15 residues in the CDR3. CDR1 is SGHTA and CDR2 is FQGNSA in the germline V gene. The V end lost 8 bases, the J end lost 5 bases, and 22 bases lay between the germline ends. CDR3 amino acids: CASGAQGIPLDEQYF. CDR3 DNA: TGTGCCAGCGGCGCTCAGGGGATCCCCCTCGACGAGCAGTACTTC. Full variable domain (outside the CDR3, taken from reference TRBV7-2 and TRBJ2-7): GAGVSQSPSNKVTEKGKDVELRCDPISGHTALYWYRQSLGQGLEFLIYFQGNSAPDKSGLPSDRFSAERTGGSVSTLTIQRTQQEDSAVYLCASGAQGIPLDEQYFGPGTRLTVT.